This passage covers 27 T cell receptor beta chains from one sample sequenced in a study of cytomegalovirus exposure and HLA in healthy donors. PCR employed 60 Vbeta and 13 Jbeta primers. Sequenced by immunoSEQ multiplex PCR; TCRdb stores in-frame clones only, minus some. The sample carries some 150,000 clones, around 79% recorded once. The sequenced material came from PBMCs. These TCRs come from a male donor in good health and CMV-seronegative.

The chain joins TRBV6-5 to TRBJ2-1; the D gene is possibly TRBD2 (6 bases). Germline assignment: CDR1 MNHEY and CDR2 SVGAGI. The CDR3 is made up of 12 amino acids. Trimming removed 4 bases from V and 8 bases from J, with 9 bases in between. This CDR3 is CASSSRGDEQFF. As DNA, the CDR3 is TGTGCCAGCAGTTCCCGCGGGGATGAGCAGTTCTTC.

This clone was counted only a few times. V and J are TRBV5-1 and TRBJ2-1; D is possibly TRBD2 (5 bases). Germline assignment: CDR1 SGHRS and CDR2 YFSETQ. This CDR3 is built from 16 residues. Trimming cost V 4 bases and J 3 bases, with 17 bases left between them. This chain's CDR3 is CASSHRRQEYYNEQFF. The DNA for the CDR3 is TGCGCCAGCAGCCACCGGAGGCAGGAATACTACAATGAGCAGTTCTTC.

The CDR3 region is CASSPNRGSGNTIYF. CDR3 coding DNA: TGCGCCAGCAGCCCTAACAGGGGCTCTGGAAACACCATATATTTT. V usage is TRBV4-3 and J usage is TRBJ1-3; 7 nucleotides align to TRBD1. The CDR3 extends over 15 amino acids. The V segment lost 4 bases and the J segment 0 bases; nucleotides outside the gene matches: 3. Germline V gene lookup returns CDR1 LGHNA and CDR2 YSLEER.

V is TRBV11-1 and J is TRBJ1-3; D is possibly TRBD1 (6 bases). CDR1 SGHAT and CDR2 FQDESV come from the germline V gene (reference sequence). Deletions cut 6 bases from V and 0 bases from J, with 12 bases between. This CDR3 comprises 15 residues. The CDR3 is CASRTGQHSGNTIYF. For the CDR3, the DNA is TGTGCCAGCAGAACTGGACAGCACTCTGGAAACACCATATATTTT. Full variable domain (missing parts from reference TRBV11-1 and TRBJ1-3): EAEVAQSPRYKITEKSQAVAFWCDPISGHATLYWYRQILGQGPELLVQFQDESVVDDSQLPKDRFSAERLKGVDSTLKIQPAELGDSAMYLCASRTGQHSGNTIYFGEGSWLTVV.

This chain uses TRBV7-2 with TRBJ1-5; the D is unclear. Per germline, CDR1 SGHTA and CDR2 FQGNSA. The V end lost 1 base, the J end lost 2 bases, and 6 bases lay between the germline ends. CDR3 length: 14 residues. In DNA, the CDR3 is TGTGCCAGCAGCTTAGATCGGGGCAATCAGCCCCAGCATTTT. Translating gives CASSLDRGNQPQHF.

The gene calls are TRBV5-6 and TRBJ1-5; unclear D gene. Germline V CDR1 and CDR2: SGHDT, YYEEEE. This CDR3 has 14 amino acids. Trimming left V 0 bases short and J 4 bases short, with 8 bases between. The CDR3 loop reads CASSLGGRNQPQHF. The CDR3, as DNA: TGTGCCAGCAGCTTGGGAGGGCGGAATCAGCCCCAGCATTTT. Filled out from reference TRBV5-6 and TRBJ1-5, the complete variable domain reads DAGVTQSPTHLIKTRGQQVTLRCSPKSGHDTVSWYQQALGQGPQFIFQYYEEEERQRGNFPDRFSGHQFPNYSSELNVNALLLGDSALYLCASSLGGRNQPQHFGDGTRLSIL.

This clone is a singleton in its sample. J is TRBJ1-6 and V is TRBV6-5; the match to TRBD1 covers 7 bases. Germline CDR1 reads MNHEY; CDR2 reads SVGAGI. The V and J ends lost 7 bases and 5 bases, in that order; junction bases with no gene match: 5. The CDR3 is 14 residues long. The CDR3 is CASTRTGHNSPLHF. The CDR3 DNA follows: TGTGCCAGCACCAGGACAGGACATAATTCACCCCTCCACTTT.

The chain has TRBV6-5 and TRBJ2-5; TRBD1 matches at 7 bases. With V trimmed by 10 bases and J by 2 bases, 7 bases remained unmatched. The V gene's germline CDR1 is MNHEY and CDR2 SVGAGI. The CDR3 runs to 13 residues. As DNA, the CDR3 is TGTGCCACCGGAACAGGGGCACAAGAGACCCAGTACTTC. Encoded protein: CATGTGAQETQYF.

The chain employs TRBV5-4 and TRBJ1-3, with 8 bases aligning to TRBD1. The CDR3 length is 17 residues. Per germline, CDR1 SGHNT and CDR2 YYREEE (reference sequence). V lost 4 bases, J lost 0 bases, and 9 bases stayed unmatched. CDR3 DNA sequence: TGTGCCAGCAGCCCGGAGGGACAGGCGATCTCTGGAAACACCATATATTTT. Protein sequence: CASSPEGQAISGNTIYF.

This rearrangement joins TRBV4-3 to TRBJ2-1; 7 nucleotides match TRBD2. CDR3 size: 15 residues. Germline values: CDR1 LGHNA, CDR2 YSLEER. Trimming at V came to 0 bases and at J to 7 bases, leaving 6 bases not matched to a gene. The CDR3 DNA is TGCGCCAGCAGCCAAGACGGGGCGGGGGAAAATGAGCAGTTCTTC. Amino acid sequence: CASSQDGAGENEQFF.

The sample holds a few counts of this clone. The chain carries TRBV27 and TRBJ1-6; D unresolved. Per the germline V gene, CDR1 is MNHEY and CDR2 is SMNVEV (reference sequence). The CDR3 runs 18 residues. V dropped 2 bases and J dropped 5 bases, with 19 bases sitting between them. CDR3: CASSLGGSVAYDNSPLHF. CDR3 in DNA: TGTGCCAGCAGTTTAGGAGGGTCAGTAGCGTATGATAATTCACCCCTCCACTTT.

V usage is TRBV2 and J usage is TRBJ2-7, with D tentatively TRBD1 (5 bases). CDR1 is SNHLY and CDR2 is FYNNEI in the germline V gene. The V and J ends lost 7 bases and 0 bases respectively, with 13 bases between them. The CDR3 extends over 14 amino acids. Here the CDR3 DNA reads TGTGCCAGCAAAGGGGCCGGCTTCTCCTACGAGCAGTACTTC. Amino acids: CASKGAGFSYEQYF.

This clone occurred a few times. The chain carries TRBV19 and TRBJ1-6; 7 bases are shared with TRBD1. The CDR3 is 12 residues long. V lost 11 bases to trimming and J lost 8 bases; unmatched junction nucleotides: 6. In germline, CDR1 is LNHDA, CDR2 SQIVND (reference sequence). The CDR3 loop is CAPRGMDSPLHF. The CDR3 DNA is TGTGCCCCCAGGGGGATGGATTCACCCCTCCACTTT.

V gene TRBV5-1 combines with J gene TRBJ2-7, with 7 bases fitting TRBD1. Germline CDR1 SGHRS, CDR2 YFSETQ. V dropped 0 bases and J dropped 3; count of bases not matched to a gene: 9. This CDR3 has 16 residues. CDR3: CASSLGDSLKLYEQYF. In nucleotides, the CDR3 is TGCGCCAGCAGCTTGGGGGACAGCCTAAAACTCTACGAGCAGTACTTC.

The chain couples TRBV2 to TRBJ2-7; no firm D call. This CDR3 has 12 amino acids. Per the germline V gene, CDR1 is SNHLY and CDR2 is FYNNEI. With 5 bases removed from V and 7 bases from J, the gap between germline ends came to 12 bases. CDR3 in amino acids: CASSLGFEEQYF. The DNA of the CDR3 is TGTGCCAGCAGTCTAGGCTTCGAGGAGCAGTACTTC.

A remark on this clone: At one of its ends the junction is not consistent with the germline gene, which may arise from a read error. The chain has TRBV7-9 and TRBJ1-1, with 7 bases that match TRBD1. The CDR3 totals 16 residues. Germline loops: CDR1 SEHNR, CDR2 FQNEAQ (reference sequence). CDR3 bases: TGTTCCAGCAGCGCCCAGGGGACAGTCCAGAACACTGAAGCTTTCTTT. Its protein product is CSSSAQGTVQNTEAFF.

The rearrangement joins TRBV5-1 to TRBJ1-2; D is unresolved. Per the germline V gene, CDR1 is SGHRS and CDR2 is YFSETQ. The V end lost 3 bases, the J end lost 5 bases, and 11 bases lay between the germline ends. The CDR3 is 13 residues long. The CDR3 region has the DNA TGCGCCAGCAGCTCCGGAGACCTATATGGCTACACCTTC. Its protein product is CASSSGDLYGYTF.

The gene calls are TRBV9 and TRBJ2-7; D might be TRBD1 (5 bases). The CDR3 contains 15 residues. Germline loops: CDR1 SGDLS, CDR2 YYNGEE. V dropped 4 bases and J dropped 0 bases, with 14 bases sitting between them. The CDR3: CASSSPDRGSYEQYF. In DNA, the CDR3 is TGTGCCAGCAGCTCCCCCGACAGAGGCTCCTACGAGCAGTACTTC. The full variable domain, rest sourced from reference TRBV9 and TRBJ2-7, is DSGVTQTPKHLITATGQRVTLRCSPRSGDLSVYWYQQSLDQGLQFLIQYYNGEERAKGNILERFSAQQFPDLHSELNLSSLELGDSALYFCASSSPDRGSYEQYFGPGTRLTVT.

The CDR3 DNA follows: TGTGCCAGCAGACGGGGACTAGCGGGAGGGCACCAAGAGACCCAGTACTTC. Its translation is CASRRGLAGGHQETQYF. The chain employs TRBV5-4 and TRBJ2-5, with 16 bases matching TRBD2. This CDR3 contains 17 residues. The junction had 4 bases not matched to a gene; V was cut back by 5 bases and J by 0 bases. Germline CDR1 is SGHNT and CDR2 is YYREEE (reference sequence).

The chain has TRBV30 and TRBJ1-2; maybe TRBD1 (5 bases). Germline CDR1 and CDR2: GTSNPN and SVGIG (reference sequence). Trimming removed 4 bases at V and 7 bases at J, with 22 bases between. The CDR3 is 15 residues long. CDR3 residues: CAWTTGPPGISGYTF. The DNA of the CDR3 is TGTGCCTGGACTACAGGACCACCCGGAATTTCTGGCTACACCTTC.

The chain joins TRBV19 to TRBJ1-1; no reliable D call. Germline V gene sequence: CDR1 LNHDA, CDR2 SQIVND (reference sequence). The CDR3 contains 13 residues. Trimming stripped 5 bases from V and 2 bases from J, with 9 bases between. CDR3 in amino acids: CASSLGPNTEAFF. CDR3 coding DNA: TGTGCCAGTAGTCTCGGTCCCAACACTGAAGCTTTCTTT.

J is TRBJ2-7 and V is TRBV5-1, with TRBD1 matching over 8 bases. Germline-derived CDR1 and CDR2 are SGHRS and YFSETQ. CDR3 size: 15 residues. V was clipped by 4 bases and J by 0 bases; unmatched bases: 6. This CDR3 is CASSAVTGGSYEQYF. The DNA for the CDR3 is TGCGCCAGCAGCGCCGTTACAGGGGGCTCCTACGAGCAGTACTTC.

The V and J genes are TRBV29-1 and TRBJ2-3; D gene unclear. The length of the CDR3 is 12 residues. Trimming cost V 3 bases and J 4 bases, with 8 bases left between them. CDR1 SQVTM and CDR2 ANQGSEA come from the germline V gene. The CDR3 DNA reads TGCAGCGTTGAGATCGAGGCAGATACGCAGTATTTT. Protein sequence: CSVEIEADTQYF.

The V and J genes are TRBV2 and TRBJ2-2, with 9 bases identical to TRBD1. V shed 8 bases, J shed 5 bases, and the junction held 3 bases outside the gene matches. Germline CDR1 and CDR2: SNHLY and FYNNEI. CDR3 size: 13 residues. CDR3 in DNA: TGTGCCAGCGGGACAGGGCTAACCGGGGAGCTGTTTTTT. Protein: CASGTGLTGELFF.

The J gene is TRBJ2-1, the V gene TRBV4-1, with a possible D match to TRBD1 (6 bases). The ends were cut back, 2 bases at V and 0 bases at J, with 8 bases in the middle. Per the germline V gene, CDR1 is MGHRA and CDR2 is YSYEKL. The CDR3 is 15 residues long. Here the CDR3 reads CASSQQGGSYNEQFF. Written as DNA, the CDR3 is TGCGCCAGCAGCCAACAAGGGGGCTCCTACAATGAGCAGTTCTTC.

This clone has just a few counts. The V gene is TRBV29-1, the J gene TRBJ1-5, with TRBD1 matching over 10 bases. This CDR3 spans 14 amino acids. Losses at the gene ends were 6 bases for V and 4 bases for J; bases not matched to a gene: 6. CDR1 is SQVTM, CDR2 ANQGSEA, per germline. The CDR3 sequence: CSVETGGGNQPQHF. As DNA, the CDR3 is TGCAGCGTCGAGACAGGGGGCGGAAATCAGCCCCAGCATTTT.

This clone was picked up a small number of times. V usage is TRBV7-9 and J usage is TRBJ1-2; TRBD1 agrees at 9 bases. The CDR3 contains 16 residues. V was pared by 0 bases and J by 7 bases, with 9 bases of the junction left unmatched. The germline V gene encodes CDR1 SEHNR and CDR2 FQNEAQ (reference sequence). CDR3 coding DNA: TGTGCCAGCAGCTTAGCAAACCGGGACAGGGCTTCTGGCTACACCTTC. Protein product: CASSLANRDRASGYTF.